This T cell receptor (beta chain) was documented in a study of shared clonotypes between healthy human individuals. Study-level results: Generation of non-shared clonotypes was less probable than generation of clonotypes shared by all four donors.

For each subset, genomic DNA was distributed in equal portions over several immunoSEQ plates. Here immunoSEQ multiplex PCR was the method, and the copy in TCRdb shows in-frame clones only, minus some. The sample lists roughly 1,800,000 clones; about 95% were seen once. CDR1 is SGHNT, CDR2 YYREEE, per germline (reference sequence). V lost 0 bases, J lost 2 bases, and 9 bases lay in between. CDR3 length: 14 residues. Turning to this clone: As yet, its antigen is unknown.

Selected positively for CCR7 and CD45RO-negative, naive CD8 cells excluded terminally differentiated effector memory CD45RA+ cells. The clonotype originates from a man aged 18 to 30 in good health. This chain connects TRBV5-4 to TRBJ2-7; D remains unclear. Material: naive CD8+ T cells sorted from blood. The CDR3 nucleotides read TGTGCCAGCAGCTTGGGAGGCAAGGCCTACGAGCAGTACTTC. It codes for CASSLGGKAYEQYF.